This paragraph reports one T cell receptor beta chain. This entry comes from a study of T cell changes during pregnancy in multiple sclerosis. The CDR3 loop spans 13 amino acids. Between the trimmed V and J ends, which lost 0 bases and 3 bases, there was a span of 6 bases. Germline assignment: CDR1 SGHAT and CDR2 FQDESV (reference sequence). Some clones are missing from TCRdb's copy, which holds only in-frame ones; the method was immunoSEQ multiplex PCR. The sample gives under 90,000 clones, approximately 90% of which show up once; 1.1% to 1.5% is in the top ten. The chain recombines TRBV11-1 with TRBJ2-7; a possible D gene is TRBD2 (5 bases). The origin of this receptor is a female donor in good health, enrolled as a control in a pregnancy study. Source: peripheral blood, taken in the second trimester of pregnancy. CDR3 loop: CASSLAGSYEQYF. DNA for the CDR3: TGTGCCAGCAGCTTAGCGGGGAGCTACGAGCAGTACTTC. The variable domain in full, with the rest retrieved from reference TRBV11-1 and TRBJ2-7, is EAEVAQSPRYKITEKSQAVAFWCDPISGHATLYWYRQILGQGPELLVQFQDESVVDDSQLPKDRFSAERLKGVDSTLKIQPAELGDSAMYLCASSLAGSYEQYFGPGTRLTVT.